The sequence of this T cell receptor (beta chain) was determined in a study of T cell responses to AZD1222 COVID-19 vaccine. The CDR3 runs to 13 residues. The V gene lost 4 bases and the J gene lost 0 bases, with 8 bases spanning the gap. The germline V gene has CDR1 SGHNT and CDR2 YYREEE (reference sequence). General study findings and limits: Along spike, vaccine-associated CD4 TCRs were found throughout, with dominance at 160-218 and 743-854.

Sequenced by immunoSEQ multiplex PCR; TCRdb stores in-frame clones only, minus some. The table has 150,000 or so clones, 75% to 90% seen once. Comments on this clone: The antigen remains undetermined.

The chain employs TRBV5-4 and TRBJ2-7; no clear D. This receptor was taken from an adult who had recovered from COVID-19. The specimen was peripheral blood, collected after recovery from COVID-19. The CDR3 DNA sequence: TGTGCCAGCAGCCCCGGTAGCTCCTACGAGCAGTACTTC. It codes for CASSPGSSYEQYF. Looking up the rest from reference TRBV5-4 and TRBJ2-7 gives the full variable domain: ETGVTQSPTHLIKTRGQQVTLRCSSQSGHNTVSWYQQALGQGPQFIFQYYREEENGRGNFPPRFSGLQFPNYSSELNVNALELDDSALYLCASSPGSSYEQYFGPGTRLTVT.